This T cell receptor beta chain was sequenced during a study of blood T cell repertoires in COVID-19 (dated by TCRdb to about 2020). For context, the study as a whole: Samples from collaborators originated in the United States, Italy and Spain and spanned both the acute and convalescent phases of COVID-19. The prospective study material was composed of cDNA or gDNA derived from T cells, B-cell-depleted T cells, or PBMCs. Subjects who had been exposed to COVID-19, were actively infected with it, or had recovered from it provided the deeply sampled blood TCRbeta repertoires that made up the dataset. A freely available public database, intended as a resource for researchers studying the immune response to SARS-CoV-2, is where the repertoires were released. The samples were drawn from the first 160 participants of the ongoing ImmuneRACE study and from some 1,300 subjects provided by 6 global collaborators. Nearly every sample came with metadata listing a de-identified subject ID, COVID-19 status, age in years and sex. HLA class I and class II types, where available, came from metadata supplied by the sample provider rather than from assay-based typing.

Samples from volunteer blood donors who had recovered from COVID-19 were contributed by a second Seattle source. Each collaborating institution followed its own protocols to collect whole blood in K2EDTA tubes. For TCRbeta analysis, collaborators shipped samples as frozen whole blood, isolated PBMCs, or DNA extracted from either of those sample types. Counted from cysteine to phenylalanine, this CDR3 has 14 amino acids. The retained sequence is limited to the CDR3, 42 bases, with the frame set at the first base. According to the germline V gene, CDR1 reads SGHTA and CDR2 reads FQGNSA. V loses 5 bases, J loses 5 bases, and the germline ends lie 12 bases apart. Results the study describes overall, beyond this receptor: The amount of clinical and demographic metadata varied by source and participant and was provided uncurated.

TCRbeta CDR3 regions were amplified from genomic DNA by means of the immunoSEQ Assay, a bias-controlled multiplex PCR. The original pipeline was this. Within the assay, amplification of reference gene primers was used to estimate how many nucleated cells each sample contained. To quantify the absolute abundance of each unique TCRbeta CDR3 rearrangement, sequence reads were collapsed and filtered. For each sample, productive Simpson clonality was calculated as the square root of Simpson's diversity index over productive rearrangements. TCRdb's version of the immuneACCESS table is confined to in-frame rearrangements and falls short of the full clone set. An unresolved V gene accounts for under half of the shortfall where checked; the remainder is of unknown origin. V and J calls and clone size are those listed in that table; D and trimming were worked out from the DNA. Recorded for this sample are some 130,000 clones; 78% of them occurred a single time. Of the sample, 10% to 11% is held by the ten largest clones.

Notes on this clone: The antigen it binds to is not known. Qualities for individual bases were not recorded, and no much larger clone is one base off.

The sequencing input was peripheral blood. The sequence links TRBV7-2 to TRBJ2-2, with a weak D call of TRBD2 (6 bases match). The receptor was isolated from a man aged 55-75 years who had recovered from COVID-19. The CDR3 region reads CASSRELGTGELFF. DNA sequence: TGTGCCAGCAGCCGGGAGCTGGGGACCGGGGAGCTGTTTTTT.